This T cell receptor (beta chain) was documented in a study of blood T cells in healthy people across ages. With a J-beta primer mix and a sample-barcoded 5' primer, a second PCR ran roughly 6 to 11 cycles. Tags on each cDNA molecule came from a template-switch adaptor with 12 random nucleotides. MiXCR, applied by TCRdb to the 5' RACE reads, yields one record per CDR3 protein. The table includes around 1.5 million distinct CDR3 sequences, around 59% detected once. This clonotype has just a few counts. There are 11 residues in the CDR3. The V and J ends lost 7 bases and 3 bases respectively, with 8 bases between them. Germline CDR1 SQVTM, CDR2 ANQGSEA.

V is TRBV29-1 and J is TRBJ2-3; D is possibly TRBD1 (5 bases). This TCR derives from a man aged 18-30 years in good health. Material: blood. For the CDR3, the DNA is TGCAGCGCAGGGTCAACAGATACGCAGTATTTT. Encoded protein: CSAGSTDTQYF.